The 24 T cell receptor beta chains listed next were all sequenced from one sample in a study of OX40 agonist ivuxolimab in advanced cancers. The method was immunoSEQ multiplex PCR; TCRdb's version includes in-frame clones alone and lacks a portion of them. The data contain about 45,000 clones, roughly 82% of them singletons. The input for sequencing was CD4+ or CD8+ T cells sorted from blood, taken in a trial of the OX40 agonist ivuxolimab. These receptors all come from an adult with an advanced solid tumor such as melanoma, head and neck, liver or kidney cancer.

V gene TRBV5-6 combines with J gene TRBJ2-2; unclear D gene. The V and J ends lost 7 bases and 1 base respectively, with 11 bases between them. Germline V gene lookup returns CDR1 SGHDT and CDR2 YYEEEE. The CDR3 loop spans 14 amino acids. The CDR3 here is CASLYMRNTGELFF. The CDR3 nucleotides are TGTGCCAGCCTATACATGAGGAACACCGGGGAGCTGTTTTTT.

The V and J genes are TRBV15 and TRBJ2-7; 7 nucleotides match TRBD1. The V segment lost 5 bases and the J segment 3 bases; nucleotides outside the gene matches: 4. CDR1 is LNHNV, CDR2 YYDKDF, per germline (reference sequence). This CDR3 contains 13 residues. The CDR3: CATSPGQLYEQYF. The CDR3 nucleotides are TGTGCCACCAGCCCGGGACAGCTCTACGAGCAGTACTTC.

The V gene is TRBV5-4, the J gene TRBJ2-6, with D hard to call. V shed 4 bases and J shed 0 bases, with 8 bases lying between them. CDR1 and CDR2 (germline): SGHNT, YYREEE (reference sequence). The CDR3 runs 15 residues. The CDR3 loop is CASSRGPSGANVLTF. The CDR3 DNA sequence: TGTGCCAGCAGCAGAGGACCCTCTGGGGCCAACGTCCTGACTTTC.

The chain combines TRBV4-1 with TRBJ2-1, with TRBD2 as a possible D gene (6 bases). V was cut by 3 bases and J by 5 bases, with 14 bases left in between. CDR3 length: 15 amino acids. Germline CDR1 reads MGHRA; CDR2 reads YSYEKL. CDR3 DNA sequence: TGCGCCAGCAGCCAGGGGACTCTAACCAACAATGAGCAGTTCTTC. This encodes CASSQGTLTNNEQFF.

This chain connects TRBV6-6 to TRBJ2-7, with TRBD1 as a possible D gene (5 bases). Germline-derived CDR1 and CDR2 are MNHNY and SVGAGI (reference sequence). This CDR3 is built from 13 residues. Trimming stripped 1 base from V and 2 bases from J, with 6 bases between. The CDR3 here is CASSYFRAYEQYF. CDR3 nucleotide sequence: TGTGCCAGCAGTTACTTCAGGGCCTACGAGCAGTACTTC.

This clone was seen more than once but under ten times. The chain recombines TRBV28 with TRBJ2-7, with 12 bases identical to TRBD1. Germline trimming cut 6 bases from V and 3 bases from J; bases unmatched to any gene: 6. The CDR3 has 15 amino acids. Germline V gene sequence: CDR1 MDHEN, CDR2 SYDVKM. CDR3 residues: CASSLGTGGGYEQYF. Written as DNA, the CDR3 is TGTGCCAGCAGCTTAGGGACAGGGGGCGGCTACGAGCAGTACTTC.

This clone occurred once. The chain links TRBV7-8 to TRBJ2-7; 7 positions agree with TRBD2. V lost 3 bases to trimming and J lost 3 bases; unmatched junction nucleotides: 14. This CDR3 is built from 17 residues. Germline CDR1 and CDR2: SGHVS and FQNEAQ. This chain's CDR3 is CASSFQGPSGPYYEQYF. DNA for the CDR3: TGTGCCAGCAGCTTTCAGGGCCCTAGCGGACCGTACTACGAGCAGTACTTC.

The chain couples TRBV5-5 to TRBJ1-2; D is unclear. CDR1 SGHKS and CDR2 YYEKEE come from the germline V gene (reference sequence). CDR3 length: 15 residues. V was clipped by 0 bases and J by 1 base, with 10 bases between them. CDR3 bases: TGTGCCAGCAGCTTGGGGTCAGCTATTAACTATGGCTACACCTTC. Translation gives CASSLGSAINYGYTF.

The chain carries TRBV4-3 and TRBJ2-7; a weak D match, TRBD1 (6 bases). Per germline, CDR1 LGHNA and CDR2 YSLEER. The CDR3 loop spans 17 amino acids. The germline V and J ends were trimmed by 4 bases and 6 bases, with 25 bases remaining between them. CDR3 region: CASSPSFTDSGSGEQYF. In nucleotides, the CDR3 is TGCGCCAGCAGCCCTAGCTTCACGGACAGTGGGTCTGGCGAGCAGTACTTC.

This clone has a single count. The V and J genes are TRBV4-2 and TRBJ2-3, with D perhaps TRBD2 (7 bases). V was pared by 4 bases and J by 7 bases, with 21 bases between. The length of the CDR3 is 16 residues. Per the germline V gene, CDR1 is LGHNA and CDR2 is YNFKEQ. CDR3 nucleotide sequence: TGTGCCAGCAGCCCGGAGTTTGCGGGGGCGAAACATACGCAGTATTTT. This translates into CASSPEFAGAKHTQYF.

The CDR3 sequence: CASSLAGELNEQFF. As DNA, the CDR3 is TGTGCCAGCAGTCTAGCGGGAGAGTTGAATGAGCAGTTCTTC. The J gene is TRBJ2-1, the V gene TRBV6-6, with 10 bases matching TRBD2. The CDR3 is 14 amino acids. The V and J ends lost 5 bases and 7 bases, in that order; junction bases with no gene match: 5. Germline CDR1 reads MNHNY; CDR2 reads SVGAGI (reference sequence).

This clone has a single count. The J gene is TRBJ2-1, the V gene TRBV2; no clear D. The CDR3 contains 11 residues. The V end lost 7 bases, the J end lost 10 bases, and 11 bases lay between the germline ends. CDR1 is SNHLY, CDR2 FYNNEI, per germline. In DNA, the CDR3 is TGTGCCAGCACGCCCCCCCAGGAGCAGTTCTTC. The encoded protein is CASTPPQEQFF.

The rearrangement joins TRBV13 to TRBJ2-3, with a weak D call TRBD2 (7 bases). This CDR3 contains 13 residues. V was cut by 7 bases and J by 4 bases, with 12 bases left in between. Germline CDR1 and CDR2: PRHDT and FYEKMQ (reference sequence). The CDR3 DNA follows: TGTGCCAGCAAGGGGGGGGATGCAGATACGCAGTATTTT. This gives the protein CASKGGDADTQYF.

This clone has just one count. The chain uses TRBV28 and TRBJ1-1; TRBD1 agrees at 9 bases. This CDR3 contains 14 residues. Germline CDR1 and CDR2: MDHEN and SYDVKM. J gave up 6 bases and V 6 bases, and 8 bases lay outside the gene matches. The CDR3 region has the DNA TGTGCCAGCAGCCTCACCGGACAGGGGCCTGAAGCTTTCTTT. Encoded protein: CASSLTGQGPEAFF.

This clone appeared once. The V and J genes are TRBV7-9 and TRBJ2-7; TRBD1 is a possible D gene (5 bases). V dropped 6 bases and J dropped 6 bases, with 12 bases sitting between them. This CDR3 is built from 12 residues. Germline CDR1 and CDR2: SEHNR and FQNEAQ (reference sequence). The CDR3 DNA sequence: TGTGCCAGCAGGGACGACAGTGCCGAGCAGTACTTC. It translates to CASRDDSAEQYF.

In its sample, this clone was seen a few times. The rearrangement uses TRBV27 and TRBJ2-4; possibly TRBD2 for D (7 bases). The CDR3 runs to 13 residues. Trimming removed 9 bases from V and 6 bases from J, with 15 bases in between. CDR1 and CDR2 (germline): MNHEY, SMNVEV (reference sequence). The CDR3 loop reads CASSRGGGNIQYF. The CDR3 bases are TGTGCCAGTAGCAGGGGAGGGGGAAACATTCAGTACTTC.

The chain is built from TRBV28 and TRBJ1-6, with 9 bases fitting TRBD1. The germline gives CDR1 MDHEN, CDR2 SYDVKM. The CDR3 totals 14 residues. Unmatched junction bases numbered 2, after V lost 6 bases and J lost 5 bases. CDR3 sequence (DNA): TGTGCCAGCAGAGGACAGGGGAATAATTCACCCCTCCACTTT. This codes for CASRGQGNNSPLHF.

The chain carries TRBV2 and TRBJ1-1, with TRBD1 as a possible D gene (5 bases). Looked up from germline, CDR1 is SNHLY and CDR2 is FYNNEI. Trimming shortened V by 4 bases and J by 7 bases, and 10 bases separated the two germline ends. This CDR3 is built from 12 residues. As DNA, the CDR3 is TGTGCCAGCAGTGGGGACTTCCATGAAGCTTTCTTT. Its protein is CASSGDFHEAFF.

The chain joins TRBV5-6 to TRBJ2-3; TRBD2 aligns across 13 bases. CDR3 size: 18 residues. CDR1 is SGHDT and CDR2 is YYEEEE in the germline V gene. V trimming: 2 bases; J trimming: 1 base; junction bases outside the gene matches: 7. CDR3 nucleotides: TGTGCCAGCAGCTTAACTAGCGGGGGGGCCGTCGGCACAGATACGCAGTATTTT. Translation gives CASSLTSGGAVGTDTQYF.

The CDR3 region has the DNA TGTGCCAGCAGTCCGGGACTAGCGGGAGTCGAGCAGTACTTC. Residues: CASSPGLAGVEQYF. This chain connects TRBV28 to TRBJ2-7; TRBD2 matches at 14 bases. V shed 5 bases, J shed 6 bases, and the junction held 3 bases outside the gene matches. Per germline, CDR1 MDHEN and CDR2 SYDVKM. The CDR3 has 14 residues.

The J gene is TRBJ1-1, the V gene TRBV21-1. TRBV21-1 is a pseudogene. The CDR3 is 15 residues long. The CDR3 spells CASSNNGRANTEAFF. CDR3 in DNA: TGTGCCAGCAGCAACAACGGCAGAGCTAACACTGAAGCTTTCTTT.

This clone showed up just once. The V gene is TRBV4-1, the J gene TRBJ1-1, with D unclear. The CDR3 length is 15 residues. Germline CDR1 and CDR2: MGHRA and YSYEKL. V was pared by 10 bases and J by 1 base, with 19 bases between. The CDR3 loop reads CATKPDYGPNTEAFF. The CDR3 DNA reads as TGCGCCACCAAGCCGGACTATGGGCCGAACACTGAAGCTTTCTTT.

The chain employs TRBV6-1 and TRBJ2-2; 7 nucleotides align to TRBD1. V trimming: 6 bases; J trimming: 0 bases; junction bases outside the gene matches: 1. Germline CDR1 reads MNHNS; CDR2 reads SASEGT. The CDR3 has 14 residues. The CDR3 here is CASSGTANTGELFF. In nucleotides, the CDR3 is TGTGCCAGCAGCGGGACAGCGAACACCGGGGAGCTGTTTTTT.

The chain recombines TRBV28 with TRBJ1-1, with a possible D match to TRBD1 (6 bases). CDR1 and CDR2 (germline): MDHEN, SYDVKM. The CDR3 has 16 amino acids. Trimming removed 1 base from V and 2 bases from J, with 14 bases in between. CDR3 sequence reads: CASSLFRGAGNTEAFF. CDR3 coding DNA: TGTGCCAGCAGTTTATTCCGGGGGGCAGGAAACACTGAAGCTTTCTTT.